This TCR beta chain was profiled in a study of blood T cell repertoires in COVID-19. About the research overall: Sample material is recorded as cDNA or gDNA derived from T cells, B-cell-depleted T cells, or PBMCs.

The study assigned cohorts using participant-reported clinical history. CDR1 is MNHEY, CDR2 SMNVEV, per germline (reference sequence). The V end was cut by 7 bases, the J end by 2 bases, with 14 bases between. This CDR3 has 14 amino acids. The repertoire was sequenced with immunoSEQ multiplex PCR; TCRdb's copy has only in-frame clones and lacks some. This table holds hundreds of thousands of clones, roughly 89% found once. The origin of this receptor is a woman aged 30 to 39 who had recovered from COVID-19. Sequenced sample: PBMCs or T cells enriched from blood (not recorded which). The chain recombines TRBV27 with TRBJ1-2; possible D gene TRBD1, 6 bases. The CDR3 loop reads CASKDSQTNYGYTF. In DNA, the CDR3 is TGTGCCAGCAAGGACAGCCAAACAAACTATGGCTACACCTTC.